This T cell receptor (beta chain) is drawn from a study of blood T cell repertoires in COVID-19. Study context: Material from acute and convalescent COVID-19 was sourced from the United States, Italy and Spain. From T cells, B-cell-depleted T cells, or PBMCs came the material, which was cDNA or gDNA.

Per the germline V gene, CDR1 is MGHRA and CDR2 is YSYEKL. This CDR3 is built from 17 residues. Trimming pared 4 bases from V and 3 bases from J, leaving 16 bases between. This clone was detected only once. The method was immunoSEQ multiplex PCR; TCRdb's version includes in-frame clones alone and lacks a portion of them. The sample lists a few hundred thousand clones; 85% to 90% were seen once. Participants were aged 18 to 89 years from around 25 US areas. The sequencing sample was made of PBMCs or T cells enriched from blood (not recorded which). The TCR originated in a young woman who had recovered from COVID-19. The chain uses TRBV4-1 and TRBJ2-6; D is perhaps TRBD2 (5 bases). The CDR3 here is CASSRGPQGSGANVLTF. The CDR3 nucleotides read TGCGCCAGCAGCCGAGGGCCCCAAGGGAGTGGGGCCAACGTCCTGACTTTC.